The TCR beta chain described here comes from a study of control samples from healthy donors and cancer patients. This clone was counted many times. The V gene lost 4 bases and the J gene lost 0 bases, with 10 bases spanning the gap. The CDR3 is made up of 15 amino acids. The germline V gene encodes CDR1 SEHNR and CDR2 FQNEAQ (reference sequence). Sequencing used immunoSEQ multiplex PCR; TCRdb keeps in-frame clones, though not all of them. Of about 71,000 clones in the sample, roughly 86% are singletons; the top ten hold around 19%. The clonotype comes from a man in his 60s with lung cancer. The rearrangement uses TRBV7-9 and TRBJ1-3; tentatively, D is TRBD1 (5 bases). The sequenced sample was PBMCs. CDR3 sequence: CASSSDRGSGNTIYF. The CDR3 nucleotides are TGTGCCAGCAGCTCAGATAGGGGCTCTGGAAACACCATATATTTT.